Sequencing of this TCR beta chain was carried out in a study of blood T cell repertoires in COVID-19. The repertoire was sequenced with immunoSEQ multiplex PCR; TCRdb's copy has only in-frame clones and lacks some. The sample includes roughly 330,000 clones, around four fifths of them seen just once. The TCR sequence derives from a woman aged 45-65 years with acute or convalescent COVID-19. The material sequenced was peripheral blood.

In nucleotides, the CDR3 is TGTGCCAGCAGCTTTGTAGCACCGCTGAACACTGAAGCTTTCTTT. This translates into CASSFVAPLNTEAFF. This chain uses TRBV7-2 with TRBJ1-1; unclear D gene. The V end was cut by 3 bases, the J end by 0 bases, with 11 bases between. Germline assignment: CDR1 SGHTA and CDR2 FQGNSA. The CDR3 runs to 15 residues.